This passage covers 26 T cell receptor beta chains from one sample sequenced in a study of T-cell reconstitution after alpha-beta-depleted transplantation in children. A library of TCRbeta sequences, prepared with unique molecular identifiers, was generated. TCRdb re-called the PCR reads with MiXCR, one entry per CDR3 protein. The data show hundreds of thousands of distinct CDR3 sequences, with around 15% seen just once and roughly 27% held by the top ten. The source was PBMCs, mostly from graft donor cells, collected 360 days after TCRalphabeta/CD19-depleted stem cell transplant. The receptor source for this set is a boy in the first two years of life who had a stem cell transplant for Wiskott-Aldrich syndrome, so the T cells may come from the graft donor.

This clonotype was detected only a few times. The CDR3 sequence is CASSVSGTADTQYF. CDR3 bases: TGTGCCAGCAGCGTTAGCGGGACAGCAGATACGCAGTATTTT. This chain joins TRBV9 and TRBJ2-3, with D possibly TRBD2 on 8 matching bases. The CDR3 runs 14 residues. Looked up from germline, CDR1 is SGDLS and CDR2 is YYNGEE. Trimming left V 2 bases short and J 4 bases short, with 11 bases between.

This chain links TRBV2 with TRBJ2-7; D not certain. CDR1 and CDR2 (germline): SNHLY, FYNNEI. The length of the CDR3 is 15 residues. Trimming cost V 7 bases and J 3 bases, with 19 bases left between them. CDR3 sequence: CASTFLREVLYEQYF. The CDR3 nucleotides read TGTGCCAGCACCTTCCTCCGCGAGGTTCTCTACGAGCAGTACTTC.

J is TRBJ2-4 and V is TRBV11-2; 10 bases line up with TRBD2. This CDR3 region has 19 residues. Trimming at V came to 0 bases and at J to 3 bases, leaving 11 bases not matched to a gene. The V gene's germline CDR1 is SGHAT and CDR2 FQNNGV. The CDR3 bases are TGTGCCAGCAGCTTAGATCGTCTAGCGGGAGTCTTTGACAAAAACATTCAGTACTTC. This gives the protein CASSLDRLAGVFDKNIQYF.

The rearrangement uses TRBV6-1 and TRBJ2-1; 9 nucleotides line up with TRBD1. Unmatched junction bases numbered 7, after V lost 6 bases and J lost 4 bases. This CDR3 has 15 residues. CDR1 MNHNS and CDR2 SASEGT come from the germline V gene. CDR3: CASRKPGQGYNEQFF. CDR3 DNA sequence: TGTGCCAGCAGAAAACCGGGACAGGGATACAATGAGCAGTTCTTC.

The chain carries TRBV27 and TRBJ2-2; possibly TRBD1 for D (6 bases). Germline V gene data show CDR1 as MNHEY and CDR2 as SMNVEV (reference sequence). Trimming shortened V by 3 bases and J by 5 bases, and 13 bases separated the two germline ends. CDR3 length: 15 amino acids. CDR3 amino acids: CASSFTAGVTGELFF. As DNA, the CDR3 is TGTGCCAGCAGTTTTACGGCAGGGGTAACCGGGGAGCTGTTTTTT.

The genes are TRBV27 and TRBJ1-2, with D unresolved. The germline CDR1 and CDR2 sequences are MNHEY and SMNVEV (reference sequence). Trimming pared 4 bases from V and 0 bases from J, leaving 6 bases between. The CDR3 is made up of 13 amino acids. CDR3 sequence reads: CASSYKANYGYTF. The CDR3 bases are TGTGCCAGCAGTTACAAAGCTAACTATGGCTACACCTTC.

The V and J genes are TRBV5-1 and TRBJ2-2; D may be TRBD1 (6 bases). The CDR3 consists of 15 residues. The germline V gene has CDR1 SGHRS and CDR2 YFSETQ. The V end was cut by 2 bases, the J end by 2 bases, with 10 bases between. The CDR3 DNA follows: TGCGCCAGCAGCTTAGGGACACCTAACACCGGGGAGCTGTTTTTT. The encoded protein is CASSLGTPNTGELFF.

The chain uses TRBV4-3 and TRBJ2-7; the match to TRBD1 covers 7 bases. The CDR3 is made up of 16 amino acids. From germline, CDR1 is LGHNA and CDR2 YSLEER. V was clipped by 4 bases and J by 5 bases; unmatched bases: 14. As DNA, the CDR3 is TGCGCCAGCAGCCTTGAAAACGGGGACAGATTAGACGAGCAGTACTTC. It specifies CASSLENGDRLDEQYF.

The chain combines TRBV15 with TRBJ1-2, with D tentatively TRBD1 (6 bases). The CDR3 extends over 14 amino acids. Germline assignment: CDR1 LNHNV and CDR2 YYDKDF (reference sequence). Between the trimmed V and J ends, which lost 3 bases and 4 bases, there was a span of 12 bases. CDR3 coding DNA: TGTGCCACCAGCAGGTCCGGGACACCCTATGGCTACACCTTC. This encodes CATSRSGTPYGYTF.

The chain joins TRBV28 to TRBJ1-1; possibly TRBD1 for D (6 bases). Per the germline V gene, CDR1 is MDHEN and CDR2 is SYDVKM. The CDR3 totals 16 residues. The V end lost 6 bases, the J end lost 2 bases, and 19 bases lay between the germline ends. The CDR3: CASRTEGEGVNTEAFF. The CDR3 bases are TGTGCCAGCAGGACTGAGGGGGAAGGGGTTAACACTGAAGCTTTCTTT.

This clonotype was observed a few times. The chain links TRBV12-3 or TRBV12-4 to TRBJ2-3; maybe TRBD2 (5 bases). Trimming pared 7 bases from V and 2 bases from J, leaving 7 bases between. This CDR3 is 12 amino acids long. CDR3 residues: CASKDSTDTQYF. The CDR3 bases are TGTGCCAGCAAGGACTCCACAGATACGCAGTATTTT.

This clonotype is classed as medium-sized (0.01 to 0.1%). V usage is TRBV9 and J usage is TRBJ1-4, with 8 nucleotides matching TRBD1. Unmatched junction bases numbered 9, after V lost 1 base and J lost 7 bases. The CDR3 contains 16 residues. Germline CDR1 and CDR2: SGDLS and YYNGEE. This CDR3 reads CASSVRQGALGEKLFF. The CDR3 DNA is TGTGCCAGCAGCGTACGGCAGGGGGCGTTGGGTGAAAAACTGTTTTTT.

This clonotype turned up a few times. The chain combines TRBV24-1 with TRBJ2-1, with 9 bases aligning to TRBD2. The CDR3 runs 16 residues. The J segment lost 5 bases and the V segment lost 0 bases, leaving 4 bases of the junction unmatched. Germline V lookup: CDR1 KGHDR, CDR2 SFDVKD. Here the CDR3 reads CATSDLGLAPNNEQFF. CDR3 nucleotides: TGTGCCACCAGTGATTTGGGACTAGCGCCGAACAATGAGCAGTTCTTC.

This clonotype was observed a few times. The rearrangement joins TRBV20-1 to TRBJ2-7; D gene ambiguous. V lost 0 bases, J lost 7 bases, and 13 bases lay in between. This CDR3 spans 13 amino acids. Germline values: CDR1 DFQATT, CDR2 SNEGSKA (reference sequence). CDR3 region: CSARDRNYWEQYF. CDR3 bases: TGCAGTGCTAGAGACCGCAATTACTGGGAGCAGTACTTC.

This clonotype has just a few counts. The chain is built from TRBV29-1 and TRBJ2-5; D is unresolved. Germline-derived CDR1 and CDR2 are SQVTM and ANQGSEA. The CDR3 loop spans 13 amino acids. Deletions cut 4 bases from V and 5 bases from J, with 14 bases between. The CDR3 nucleotides read TGCAGCGTTGCTGGGAAGGTATCGGAGACCCAGTACTTC. Translating gives CSVAGKVSETQYF.

The chain uses TRBV15 and TRBJ1-3; maybe TRBD1 (5 bases). Germline V CDR1 and CDR2: LNHNV, YYDKDF (reference sequence). V gave up 8 bases and J gave up 0 bases, with 14 bases separating them. The CDR3 has 15 amino acids. DNA of the CDR3: TGTGCCACCGGAAACAGGACCTTCTCTGGAAACACCATATATTTT. This gives the protein CATGNRTFSGNTIYF. Together with reference TRBV15 and TRBJ1-3, the CDR3 gives the full variable domain: DAMVIQNPRYQVTQFGKPVTLSCSQTLNHNVMYWYQQKSSQAPKLLFHYYDKDFNNEADTPDNFQSRRPNTSFCFLDIRSPGLGDTAMYLCATGNRTFSGNTIYFGEGSWLTVV.

Regarding this clonotype: One end of the junction fails to match germline, which may point to a read error. The CDR3 sequence: CASSLASGTENRHF. The CDR3 DNA sequence: TGTGCCAGCAGCTTAGCCTCCGGGACAGAAAATCGGCACTTC. The rearrangement uses TRBV7-9 and TRBJ2-7; TRBD1 matches 7 bases. CDR1 is SEHNR and CDR2 is FQNEAQ in the germline V gene (reference sequence). The CDR3 covers 14 residues. The variable domain in full, with the rest retrieved from reference TRBV7-9 and TRBJ2-7, is DTGVSQNPRHKITKRGQNVTFRCDPISEHNRLYWYRQTLGQGPEFLTYFQNEAQLEKSRLLSDRFSAERPKGSFSTLEIQRTEQGDSAMYLCASSLASGTENRHFGPGTRLTVT.

This clonotype showed up just a few times. J is TRBJ2-7 and V is TRBV5-1; TRBD2 aligns across 7 bases. The CDR3 covers 14 residues. CDR1 SGHRS and CDR2 YFSETQ come from the germline V gene. V shed 1 base, J shed 6 bases, and the junction held 7 bases outside the gene matches. This chain's CDR3 is CASSLTGGSSEQYF. The CDR3 DNA sequence: TGCGCCAGCAGCTTGACGGGCGGGAGTAGCGAGCAGTACTTC.

V is TRBV29-1 and J is TRBJ2-2; D may be TRBD1 (5 bases). The CDR3 loop spans 12 amino acids. CDR1 and CDR2 (germline): SQVTM, ANQGSEA. V was clipped by 7 bases and J by 4 bases, with 10 bases between them. This CDR3 is CSAKGLTGELFF. CDR3 in DNA: TGCAGCGCTAAGGGGCTCACCGGGGAGCTGTTTTTT.

This clonotype was picked up one time. V usage is TRBV20-1 and J usage is TRBJ2-3; 11 positions agree with TRBD2. The germline gives CDR1 DFQATT, CDR2 SNEGSKA (reference sequence). CDR3 length equals 15 residues. V lost 4 bases to trimming and J lost 2 bases; unmatched junction nucleotides: 5. CDR3: CSATTSGTLTDTQYF. As DNA, the CDR3 is TGCAGTGCTACGACTAGCGGGACCCTCACAGATACGCAGTATTTT.

The rearrangement links TRBV6-5 to TRBJ2-3; the D is unclear. CDR1 and CDR2 (germline): MNHEY, SVGAGI. This CDR3 has 16 residues. Trimming pared 2 bases from V and 7 bases from J, leaving 19 bases between. DNA for the CDR3: TGTGCCAGCAGTTACGGGGTTCCCCCCCAAGGATATACGCAGTATTTT. Amino acids: CASSYGVPPQGYTQYF.

V is TRBV9 and J is TRBJ2-1, with D perhaps TRBD2 (5 bases). The CDR3 spans 15 residues. From germline, CDR1 is SGDLS and CDR2 YYNGEE. V lost 0 bases to trimming and J lost 6 bases, with 13 bases between them. CDR3 nucleotide sequence: TGTGCCAGCAGCGTAGAAGGGCTAGCTGGCAATGAGCAGTTCTTC. Its translation is CASSVEGLAGNEQFF.

The chain has TRBV10-3 and TRBJ2-7; tentatively, D is TRBD1 or TRBD2 (5 bases each). Germline V gives CDR1 ENHRY, CDR2 SYGVKD. The V and J ends lost 2 bases and 6 bases respectively, with 20 bases between them. This CDR3 has 16 residues. The CDR3 sequence: CAISETGTALRSEQYF. The CDR3 DNA sequence: TGTGCCATCAGTGAGACCGGGACCGCCTTAAGGAGCGAGCAGTACTTC.

The chain employs TRBV24-1 and TRBJ1-2, with D tentatively TRBD1 (6 bases). Trimming left V 5 bases short and J 8 bases short, with 8 bases between. There are 11 residues in the CDR3. Germline CDR1 reads KGHDR; CDR2 reads SFDVKD. The CDR3 region is CATSGGGGYTF. DNA of the CDR3: TGTGCCACCAGTGGAGGGGGAGGCTACACCTTC.

The chain joins TRBV28 to TRBJ1-6; possible D gene TRBD1, 5 bases. The CDR3 is 15 residues long. V was cut by 3 bases and J by 10 bases, with 16 bases left in between. Germline V lookup: CDR1 MDHEN, CDR2 SYDVKM. Here the CDR3 DNA reads TGTGCCAGCAGTTTCGGGTGGGACGCATACTCACCCCTCCACTTT. It codes for CASSFGWDAYSPLHF. Drawing the rest from reference TRBV28 and TRBJ1-6, the complete variable domain is DVKVTQSSRYLVKRTGEKVFLECVQDMDHENMFWYRQDPGLGLRLIYFSYDVKMKEKGDIPEGYSVSREKKERFSLILESASTNQTSMYLCASSFGWDAYSPLHFGNGTRLTVT.

This clonotype was picked up a small number of times. CDR3 loop: CASTGTLNTEAFF. The CDR3 region has the DNA TGTGCCAGCACGGGAACTTTAAACACTGAAGCTTTCTTT. The J gene is TRBJ1-1, the V gene TRBV7-9; D unclear. V lost 7 bases to trimming and J lost 2 bases, with 11 bases between them. This CDR3 is 13 amino acids long. Germline-derived CDR1 and CDR2 are SEHNR and FQNEAQ (reference sequence).